This TCR beta chain appears in the sequencing data of a study of cytomegalovirus exposure and HLA in healthy donors. Remarks on this clone: Its antigen is unknown.

CDR1 is LNHDA and CDR2 is SQIVND in the germline V gene (reference sequence). The trim removed 1 base at V and 3 bases at J, leaving 8 bases unmatched. This CDR3 is 17 amino acids long. Study-wide points: Among the most significant clusters, several appeared linked to common viral pathogens in a later analysis. In a later analysis, donors in an Asian-associated ancestry cluster reportedly had fewer N-insertions in productive TCRs than the cohort mean. A later examination showed that TCR association rates differed by HLA locus, with DRB1 most and HLA-C fewest.

PCR was performed using 60 Vbeta and 13 Jbeta primers. Measured with immunoSEQ multiplex PCR; TCRdb has only the in-frame clones, and not every one. Seen here are roughly 150,000 clones, about 75% observed once, and the top ten hold almost 4.5%. This sequence was found in a man aged 60 to 69 in good health and CMV-seronegative. The sequencing input was PBMCs. The chain couples TRBV19 to TRBJ2-3; 9 bases match TRBD2. CDR3 amino acids: CASSIGELAGGTDTQYF. CDR3 coding DNA: TGTGCCAGTAGTATAGGGGAACTAGCGGGTGGAACAGATACGCAGTATTTT.